This TCR beta chain derives from a study of T cell responses to AZD1222 COVID-19 vaccine. V shed 0 bases and J shed 2 bases, with 2 bases lying between them. There are 12 residues in the CDR3. This table comes from immunoSEQ multiplex PCR, and its TCRdb copy is limited to in-frame clones, with some not included. Among approximately 150,000 clones listed, roughly 90% were seen once. Sample: peripheral blood, taken 28 days after the second AZD1222 dose. This clonotype was obtained from an adult who received the AZD1222 COVID-19 vaccine. This chain uses TRBV12-3 or TRBV12-4 with TRBJ2-7; D ambiguous. The chain's CDR3 is CASSLAPYEQYF. CDR3 sequence (DNA): TGTGCCAGCAGTTTAGCTCCCTACGAGCAGTACTTC.